The 29 T cell receptor beta chains presented below share a single source sample, sequenced in a study of HIV-infected children after antiretroviral therapy interruption (dated by TCRdb to about 2019). Library method: 3' RACE. Sequencer: Illumina MiSeq. TCR libraries were constructed from RNA with a 3' RACE protocol that used unique molecular identifiers to correct for PCR amplification bias. In TCRdb, the public reads were trimmed at Q25 with fastp and aligned with MiXCR, with productive beta chains retained. Entries are consolidated by CDR3 protein sequence, retaining the most common genes and DNA. The table for this sample lists approximately 95,000 distinct CDR3 sequences; approximately 6.9% of them were counted only once. Approximately 1.2% of the sample is held by the ten biggest clonotypes. The meaning of the sample's treatment or condition label: PENTA 11 planned treatment interruption arm or continuous ART arm.

The sample here was CD45RA+ CD4+ T cells from PBMCs, pooled from several time points, taken from a donor given antiretroviral therapy, either interrupted or continuous. Per the publication, the cell subset or site label means: naive CD4+ CD45RA+ CD45RO- T cells. The receptors shown here come from a pool of human donors with HIV.

This clonotype was picked up many times. The chain is built from TRBV3-1 and TRBJ2-5; D might be TRBD1 or TRBD2, each matching 5 bases. CDR1 LGHDT and CDR2 YNNKEL come from the germline V gene (reference sequence). V dropped 8 bases and J dropped 7 bases, with 23 bases sitting between them. The CDR3 consists of 15 residues. DNA for the CDR3: TGTGCCAGCTCCCGGACTGGGGCTGTGGTGGGGACCCAGTACTTC. It encodes CASSRTGAVVGTQYF.

This clonotype was counted between two and nine times. A read error may explain this, as a much larger clone is one base away. The gene calls are TRBV12-3 or TRBV12-4 and TRBJ1-1, with D possibly matching TRBD1 (6 bases). The CDR3 extends over 14 amino acids. The germline V and J ends were trimmed by 7 bases and 3 bases, with 15 bases remaining between them. In DNA form, the CDR3 reads TGTGCCAGCAACCCTAAGGGGGGGCACACTGAAGCTTTCTTT. The encoded protein is CASNPKGGHTEAFF.

This clonotype has ten or more counts. The chain has TRBV30 and TRBJ1-5, with no clear D. This CDR3 has 13 residues. V gave up 2 bases and J gave up 0 bases, with 5 bases separating them. The germline gives CDR1 GTSNPN, CDR2 SVGIG (reference sequence). CDR3 in amino acids: CAWSSYSNQPQHF. The CDR3 DNA reads TGTGCCTGGAGTTCGTATAGCAATCAGCCCCAGCATTTT.

This clonotype was counted many times. The V and J genes are TRBV18 and TRBJ1-1; D is unclear. CDR3 length equals 16 residues. Trimming removed 2 bases from V and 0 bases from J, with 13 bases in between. Germline V gene sequence: CDR1 KGHSH, CDR2 LQKENI. CDR3: CASSPGSGRVNTEAFF. The DNA for the CDR3 is TGTGCCAGCTCACCAGGGTCGGGAAGGGTGAACACTGAAGCTTTCTTT.

At least ten counts were recorded for this clonotype. This chain uses TRBV12-5 with TRBJ2-7; 7 nucleotides match TRBD1. V dropped 2 bases and J dropped 1; count of bases not matched to a gene: 8. This CDR3 is built from 16 residues. The germline gives CDR1 LGHNT, CDR2 FRNRAP. CDR3 bases: TGTGCTAGTGGTTTGTATGGGGACAGTAGGTCCTACGAGCAGTACTTC. Amino acid sequence: CASGLYGDSRSYEQYF.

The V call is TRBV19, the J call TRBJ1-5, with D possibly TRBD1 on 5 matching bases. The CDR3 loop spans 17 amino acids. The germline V and J ends were trimmed by 2 bases and 0 bases, with 14 bases remaining between them. Per germline, CDR1 LNHDA and CDR2 SQIVND (reference sequence). The CDR3 region has the DNA TGTGCCAGTAGTATATACAGGTCCGCGTATAGCAATCAGCCCCAGCATTTT. Protein product: CASSIYRSAYSNQPQHF.

This clonotype was seen many times. The chain is built from TRBV12-3 or TRBV12-4 and TRBJ2-1, with unresolved D. This CDR3 is built from 12 residues. Trimming took off 3 bases at V and 9 bases at J, with 9 bases between the two ends. The CDR3 DNA reads TGTGCCAGCAGTTTCGTAGGGATTGAGCAGTTCTTC. It specifies CASSFVGIEQFF.

For this clonotype: One junction end does not reproduce the germline sequence, and a read error may be involved. The genes are TRBV29-1 and TRBJ2-1, with D possibly matching TRBD2 (6 bases). The germline gives CDR1 SQVTM, CDR2 ANQGSEA. There are 9 residues in the CDR3. The CDR3 protein is CSVRRGWPF. In DNA form, the CDR3 reads TGCAGCGTTAGGCGGGGATGGCCCTTC.

This clonotype was picked up many times. V is TRBV30 and J is TRBJ2-6; D may be TRBD1 (7 bases). Germline CDR1 is GTSNPN and CDR2 is SVGIG (reference sequence). V dropped 2 bases and J dropped 1 base, with 21 bases sitting between them. The CDR3 contains 19 residues. As DNA, the CDR3 is TGTGCCTGGAGTCGCCGCAGGGGGGTAGGGGGGTCTGGGGCCAACGTCCTGACTTTC. Translation: CAWSRRRGVGGSGANVLTF.

The V call is TRBV27, the J call TRBJ1-6; D gene ambiguous. CDR1 and CDR2 from the germline V gene are MNHEY and SMNVEV (reference sequence). Trimming removed 3 bases from V and 9 bases from J, with 12 bases in between. The length of the CDR3 is 14 residues. This chain's CDR3 is CASSFLTGISPLHF. For the CDR3, the DNA is TGTGCCAGCAGTTTTCTTACGGGGATTTCACCCCTCCACTTT.

This clonotype was found many times. The chain couples TRBV18 to TRBJ2-7, with 7 bases identical to TRBD1. Germline loops: CDR1 KGHSH, CDR2 LQKENI. The ends lost 1 base at V and 2 bases at J; junction bases unmatched: 8. CDR3 length: 16 amino acids. CDR3 sequence (DNA): TGTGCCAGCTCACCACACCCACTACAGGGGACCTACGAGCAGTACTTC. Amino acids: CASSPHPLQGTYEQYF. Full variable domain (outside the CDR3, taken from reference TRBV18 and TRBJ2-7): NAGVMQNPRHLVRRRGQEARLRCSPMKGHSHVYWYRQLPEEGLKFMVYLQKENIIDESGMPKERFSAEFPKEGPSILRIQQVVRGDSAAYFCASSPHPLQGTYEQYFGPGTRLTVT.

This clonotype was seen ten or more times. V gene TRBV27 combines with J gene TRBJ2-5; 11 bases are a match to TRBD2. CDR3 length: 15 amino acids. V shed 4 bases and J 5 bases; nucleotides not matched to a gene: 6. CDR1 and CDR2 from the germline V gene are MNHEY and SMNVEV (reference sequence). CDR3 in amino acids: CASSSLAGGGETQYF. The CDR3 coding sequence is TGTGCCAGCAGTTCCCTAGCGGGGGGCGGGGAGACCCAGTACTTC.

The J gene is TRBJ2-7, the V gene TRBV4-3; TRBD1 agrees at 8 bases. J gave up 2 bases and V 5 bases, and 8 bases lay outside the gene matches. The CDR3 totals 15 residues. Germline-derived CDR1 and CDR2 are LGHNA and YSLEER. The CDR3 coding sequence is TGCGCCAGCAGCAAGGGACAGGTAAACACCTACGAGCAGTACTTC. Amino acids: CASSKGQVNTYEQYF.

CDR3 region: CASSQVGKDEQYF. The CDR3 nucleotides read TGCGCCAGCAGCCAAGTGGGGAAGGACGAGCAGTACTTC. This chain uses TRBV4-1 with TRBJ2-7; D gene unclear. Germline lookup yields CDR1 MGHRA and CDR2 YSYEKL. The germline V and J ends were trimmed by 1 base and 5 bases, with 9 bases remaining between them. This CDR3 has 13 residues.

This clonotype was observed a few times. This rearrangement joins TRBV5-1 to TRBJ1-1, with 8 nucleotides matching TRBD1. CDR1 and CDR2 (germline): SGHRS, YFSETQ. CDR3 size: 16 residues. V was pared by 2 bases and J by 5 bases, with 11 bases of the junction left unmatched. The CDR3 here is CASSFVAGGMRTEAFF. In DNA, the CDR3 is TGCGCCAGCAGCTTTGTTGCAGGGGGCATGAGAACTGAAGCTTTCTTT.

This clonotype occurred many times. The chain carries TRBV7-3 and TRBJ1-1, with D uncertain. In germline, CDR1 is SGHTA, CDR2 FQGTGA. The V gene lost 3 bases and the J gene lost 1 base, with 6 bases spanning the gap. This CDR3 region has 13 residues. CDR3 amino acids: CASSLFGNTEAFF. The CDR3 bases are TGTGCCAGCAGCTTGTTCGGGAACACTGAAGCTTTCTTT.

This clonotype has a count of ten or more. This rearrangement joins TRBV5-1 to TRBJ2-3; D ambiguous. V was clipped by 0 bases and J by 4 bases, with 9 bases between them. CDR3 length equals 14 residues. Per the germline V gene, CDR1 is SGHRS and CDR2 is YFSETQ. In DNA, the CDR3 is TGCGCCAGCAGCTTGGGGTCGCACTCAGATACGCAGTATTTT. It yields the protein CASSLGSHSDTQYF.

The rearrangement uses TRBV20-1 and TRBJ2-7, with 13 bases lining up with TRBD2. Germline lookup yields CDR1 DFQATT and CDR2 SNEGSKA (reference sequence). V was pared by 1 base and J by 5 bases, with 11 bases of the junction left unmatched. This CDR3 contains 17 residues. Here the CDR3 DNA reads TGCAGTGCTAGAGCTTGGACTAGCGGGAGTGGGAGGGACGAGCAGTACTTC. This sequence encodes CSARAWTSGSGRDEQYF.

This clonotype has more than one count but fewer than ten. V usage is TRBV14 and J usage is TRBJ1-2, with D uncertain. Germline V gives CDR1 SGHDN, CDR2 FVKESK. The CDR3 totals 14 residues. V gave up 0 bases and J gave up 4 bases, with 9 bases separating them. CDR3 protein: CASSQEMGGYGYTF. CDR3 DNA sequence: TGTGCCAGCAGCCAAGAGATGGGAGGCTATGGCTACACCTTC.

This clonotype was observed at least ten times. The chain carries TRBV6-5 and TRBJ1-2; possible D gene TRBD1, 6 bases. V was clipped by 2 bases and J by 1 base, with 11 bases between them. This CDR3 contains 15 residues. Germline assignment: CDR1 MNHEY and CDR2 SVGAGI. The DNA of the CDR3 is TGTGCCAGCAGTTACCCCCGGACAGTTAACTATGGCTACACCTTC. Translation gives CASSYPRTVNYGYTF.

The rearrangement links TRBV30 to TRBJ2-3; 9 bases are shared with TRBD1. With V trimmed by 0 bases and J by 5 bases, 12 bases remained unmatched. The CDR3 spans 17 residues. Germline CDR1 GTSNPN, CDR2 SVGIG (reference sequence). DNA for the CDR3: TGTGCCTGGAGTGTTCGCATTGGGACAGGGTTGCAAGATACGCAGTATTTT. Protein sequence: CAWSVRIGTGLQDTQYF.

V gene TRBV19 combines with J gene TRBJ1-1; tentatively, D is TRBD1 (5 bases). Deletions cut 3 bases from V and 3 bases from J, with 11 bases between. CDR1 and CDR2 (germline): LNHDA, SQIVND (reference sequence). CDR3 length: 14 residues. The CDR3, as DNA: TGTGCCAGTAGTATGAGGGGTGGTGACACTGAAGCTTTCTTT. It translates to CASSMRGGDTEAFF.

This clonotype occurred many times. The chain employs TRBV20-1 and TRBJ1-2, with D unresolved. CDR3 length equals 10 residues. V lost 5 bases to trimming and J lost 6 bases, with 7 bases between them. Per germline, CDR1 DFQATT and CDR2 SNEGSKA (reference sequence). The CDR3 loop is CSARSDGYTF. CDR3 DNA: TGCAGTGCTCGGTCGGATGGCTACACCTTC.

The CDR3 here is CASSRWDSDTGELFF. In DNA, the CDR3 is TGTGCCAGCAGTCGATGGGACAGCGACACCGGGGAGCTGTTTTTT. The V and J genes are TRBV27 and TRBJ2-2; the match to TRBD1 covers 7 bases. V gave up 5 bases and J gave up 3 bases; unmatched junction bases: 6. Per the germline V gene, CDR1 is MNHEY and CDR2 is SMNVEV (reference sequence). CDR3 size: 15 residues.

This clonotype showed up many times. This CDR3 reads CASSYGETQYF. DNA for the CDR3: TGTGCCAGCAGTTACGGAGAGACCCAGTACTTC. The rearrangement joins TRBV6-6 to TRBJ2-5; D gene uncertain. The CDR3 totals 11 residues. V dropped 2 bases and J dropped 4 bases, with 2 bases sitting between them. The germline V gene encodes CDR1 MNHNY and CDR2 SVGAGI (reference sequence).

In this sample, this clonotype turned up many times. The genes are TRBV5-1 and TRBJ1-1; possible D gene TRBD1, 5 bases. This CDR3 spans 14 amino acids. Looked up from germline, CDR1 is SGHRS and CDR2 is YFSETQ. Trimming stripped 2 bases from V and 0 bases from J, with 8 bases between. CDR3 sequence (DNA): TGCGCCAGCAGCTTTGGACATATGAACACTGAAGCTTTCTTT. Amino acids: CASSFGHMNTEAFF.

This clonotype was recorded at least ten times. The chain has TRBV6-4 and TRBJ2-3, with D perhaps assigned TRBD1 or TRBD2 (5 bases each). This CDR3 is built from 15 residues. Germline V gives CDR1 MRHNA, CDR2 SNTAGT. V was pared by 7 bases and J by 9 bases, with 23 bases between. CDR3 in amino acids: CASKPREIRMVTQYF. Here the CDR3 DNA reads TGTGCCAGCAAACCCAGGGAGATACGTATGGTAACGCAGTATTTT.

V is TRBV5-1 and J is TRBJ2-1; 8 bases match TRBD2. The J segment lost 7 bases and the V segment lost 8 bases, leaving 11 bases of the junction unmatched. The germline V gene has CDR1 SGHRS and CDR2 YFSETQ. The CDR3 has 14 residues. DNA of the CDR3: TGCGCCAGTTTTAAGGGACTAGTAGGGAATGAGCAGTTCTTC. It yields the protein CASFKGLVGNEQFF.

This clonotype was observed at least ten times. This rearrangement joins TRBV20-1 to TRBJ2-3; weak D call: TRBD2 (7 bases). The CDR3 has 15 residues. Between the trimmed V and J ends, which lost 3 bases and 0 bases, there was a span of 13 bases. Germline CDR1 reads DFQATT; CDR2 reads SNEGSKA (reference sequence). This CDR3 is CSASSRGASTDTQYF. The CDR3 DNA is TGCAGTGCTAGTAGCCGGGGGGCTAGCACAGATACGCAGTATTTT.